The 14 T cell receptor beta chains presented below share a single source sample, sequenced in a study of T cells expressing NK-cell markers (dated by TCRdb to the early 2020s). Receptors were amplified or captured by 5' RACE. TCRdb shows the sequencer as Illumina HiSeq 2000. TCRdb reprocessed the reads, reporting each CDR3 protein sequence once and no DNA. The table of this sample itemizes a few hundred thousand distinct CDR3 sequences. The ten largest make up roughly 5.2% of the sample. The sequenced sample was blood T cells: a sorted CD56 or NKG2C T cell subset, CD4+ or CD8+ T cells, or bulk PBMC T cells (not recorded which). Receptor source: a man aged 18 to 69 in good health.

CDR3 region: CASSYANLNSPLHF. The rearrangement links TRBV6-5 to TRBJ1-6. Germline V gives CDR1 MNHEY, CDR2 SVGAGI. This CDR3 has 14 amino acids.

V is TRBV5-1 and J is TRBJ2-7; TCRdb outputs TRBD1, but without DNA this stays unchecked. CDR3 length: 14 amino acids. Germline V gene data show CDR1 as SGHRS and CDR2 as YFSETQ. Here the CDR3 reads CASSFRGGTHEQYF. The full variable domain, in which reference TRBV5-1 and TRBJ2-7 provide the parts outside the CDR3, is KAGVTQTPRYLIKTRGQQVTLSCSPISGHRSVSWYQQTPGQGLQFLFEYFSETQRNKGNFPGRFSGRQFSNSRSEMNVSTLELGDSALYLCASSFRGGTHEQYFGPGTRLTVT.

The chain uses TRBV11-2 and TRBJ2-1; as DNA is missing, the TRBD2 call by TCRdb cannot be tested. The CDR3 contains 15 residues. Germline values: CDR1 SGHAT, CDR2 FQNNGV. This chain's CDR3 is CASSRGLASGNEQFF. The full variable domain, completed using reference TRBV11-2 and TRBJ2-1, is EAGVAQSPRYKIIEKRQSVAFWCNPISGHATLYWYQQILGQGPKLLIQFQNNGVVDDSQLPKDRFSAERLKGVDSTLKIQPAKLEDSAVYLCASSRGLASGNEQFFGPGTRLTVL.

The chain has TRBV3-1 and TRBJ2-3; TCRdb calls TRBD1, which cannot be checked without DNA. This CDR3 has 16 amino acids. CDR1 LGHDT and CDR2 YNNKEL come from the germline V gene (reference sequence). CDR3 loop: CASSPRTVGNTDTQYF.

V and J are TRBV3-1 and TRBJ1-2; TCRdb designates TRBD1, a call that cannot be tested without DNA. Germline V gene data show CDR1 as LGHDT and CDR2 as YNNKEL (reference sequence). This CDR3 is built from 14 residues. The CDR3 loop is CASSQLQGAYGYTF.

V gene TRBV5-8 combines with J gene TRBJ2-1; there is no DNA to check the TCRdb D call of TRBD1. The CDR3 runs to 11 residues. Germline-derived CDR1 and CDR2 are SGHTS and YDEGEE. CDR3 region: CASSLWTEQFF.

The chain employs TRBV10-3 and TRBJ2-2. This CDR3 has 15 amino acids. Germline V lookup: CDR1 ENHRY, CDR2 SYGVKD. The CDR3 loop reads CAISEWRANTGELFF.

This rearrangement joins TRBV10-3 to TRBJ1-2; TCRdb calls TRBD1, which cannot be checked without DNA. CDR3 length: 13 amino acids. CDR1 is ENHRY, CDR2 SYGVKD, per germline. The CDR3 sequence: CAISRDGEYGYTF.

V is TRBV20-1 and J is TRBJ1-1; the D call of TRBD1 rests on TCRdb alone, since no DNA is present to check it. CDR3 size: 13 residues. Germline V CDR1 and CDR2: DFQATT, SNEGSKA (reference sequence). CDR3 residues: CSASKGKNPEAFF.

The chain carries TRBV29-1 and TRBJ1-4; TCRdb's D call of TRBD1 is untestable without DNA. The CDR3 consists of 14 residues. Germline CDR1 reads SQVTM; CDR2 reads ANQGSEA. The CDR3 region is CSVSQGATNEKLFF.

This chain connects TRBV5-1 to TRBJ2-2; lacking DNA, the TRBD2 call made by TCRdb goes unchecked. The CDR3 is 18 amino acids. Germline CDR1 is SGHRS and CDR2 is YFSETQ. CDR3 in amino acids: CASSLYSSGPSYTGELFF.

V is TRBV2 and J is TRBJ1-2; TCRdb's D gene call, TRBD1, goes unchecked for lack of DNA. CDR3 length equals 16 residues. Germline V gene data show CDR1 as SNHLY and CDR2 as FYNNEI. This CDR3 reads CASSEGPGRGNYGYTF.

The chain carries TRBV4-2 and TRBJ2-1. CDR3 length: 15 residues. Germline loops: CDR1 LGHNA, CDR2 YNFKEQ. The CDR3 region is CASSRELGARNEQFF.

The V call is TRBV3-1, the J call TRBJ2-3; TCRdb picks TRBD1, but there is no DNA to check that call. The CDR3 is made up of 14 amino acids. CDR1 and CDR2 (germline): LGHDT, YNNKEL (reference sequence). The CDR3 loop reads CASSPRTGPNTQYF.